This TCR beta chain stems from a study of T-cell memory formation after mild COVID-19. The V gene's germline CDR1 is SGHTA and CDR2 FQGNSA. V lost 7 bases to trimming and J lost 6 bases, with 13 bases between them. The CDR3 extends over 12 amino acids. TCRdb analysed the 5' RACE reads with MiXCR anew, one entry per CDR3 protein. The table has approximately 390,000 distinct CDR3 sequences, around a sixth seen once; the top ten hold about 22%. The chain employs TRBV7-2 and TRBJ2-7; no definite D call. The TCR comes from a man aged 18 to 30 who had mild COVID-19 (a few samples of this study predate the infection). Cell type and time point are not known. The sample was PBMCs or a T cell subset sorted from them (not recorded which). The CDR3 region is CASTPGVGEQYF. CDR3 DNA sequence: TGTGCCAGCACCCCTGGGGTGGGCGAGCAGTACTTC.